One sample yielded the 27 T cell receptor beta chains listed below, sequenced in a study of breast tumors, draining lymph nodes, adjacent tissues. TCRdb analysed the multiplex PCR reads with MiXCR anew, one entry per CDR3 protein. The sample includes around 130,000 distinct CDR3 sequences, approximately 21% of them seen just once. Samples came from axillary lymph nodes draining the breast cancer. Source material: axillary lymph node tissue. These receptors were obtained from a female donor with breast cancer. Some clones in this sample may be carry-over from other donors' samples.

On this clonotype: A read error is possible here, since a much larger clone lies one base away. The CDR3 loop is CAWLGNGSYTF. The CDR3 bases are TGTGCCTGGCTGGGTAATGGTAGCTACACCTTC. The J gene is TRBJ1-2, the V gene TRBV30; unclear D gene. The CDR3 has 11 amino acids. Trimming left V 5 bases short and J 9 bases short, with 13 bases between. The germline V gene encodes CDR1 GTSNPN and CDR2 SVGIG (reference sequence).

On this clonotype itself: This clone may be a read error of a much larger clone one base away. The V and J genes are TRBV28 and TRBJ1-6; 9 bases align to TRBD1. The CDR3 has 16 amino acids. Per the germline V gene, CDR1 is MDHEN and CDR2 is SYDVKM. Trimming at V came to 5 bases and at J to 9 bases, leaving 11 bases not matched to a gene. The CDR3 DNA reads TGTGCCAGCAGTGGGGACAGGGCGGCGTGGAGTTCACCCCTCCACTTT. Translating gives CASSGDRAAWSSPLHF.

This clonotype was counted many times. J is TRBJ2-7 and V is TRBV20-1; tentative D call: TRBD2 (5 bases). The CDR3 extends over 13 amino acids. Germline V gives CDR1 DFQATT, CDR2 SNEGSKA (reference sequence). V lost 6 bases and J 3 bases, leaving 15 bases between the germline ends. CDR3 in amino acids: CSADGGLDYEQYF. DNA for the CDR3: TGCAGTGCCGACGGCGGGCTCGACTACGAGCAGTACTTC.

This clonotype was detected many times. This chain uses TRBV5-1 with TRBJ2-1; 7 nucleotides line up with TRBD1. The V gene end was trimmed by 4 bases and the J gene end by 4 bases; junction bases not matched to a gene: 8. Germline CDR1 SGHRS, CDR2 YFSETQ. The CDR3 length is 15 residues. CDR3 sequence reads: CASSTIGQAYNEQFF. The CDR3 DNA reads TGCGCCAGCAGCACGATCGGACAGGCTTACAATGAGCAGTTCTTC. The entire variable domain, with the rest obtained from reference TRBV5-1 and TRBJ2-1, is as follows: KAGVTQTPRYLIKTRGQQVTLSCSPISGHRSVSWYQQTPGQGLQFLFEYFSETQRNKGNFPGRFSGRQFSNSRSEMNVSTLELGDSALYLCASSTIGQAYNEQFFGPGTRLTVL.

In this sample, this clonotype turned up many times. The genes are TRBV3-1 and TRBJ1-2, with TRBD1 identical over 12 bases. This CDR3 comprises 17 residues. CDR1 LGHDT and CDR2 YNNKEL come from the germline V gene (reference sequence). The V segment lost 4 bases and the J segment 7 bases; nucleotides outside the gene matches: 13. CDR3 nucleotides: TGTGCCAGCAGCCCTAATCCGGGACAGGGGGCGCCCGGTGGCTACACCTTC. Translation: CASSPNPGQGAPGGYTF. Combining the CDR3 with reference TRBV3-1 and TRBJ1-2 gives the whole variable domain DTAVSQTPKYLVTQMGNDKSIKCEQNLGHDTMYWYKQDSKKFLKIMFSYNNKELIINETVPNRFSPKSPDKAHLNLHINSLELGDSAVYFCASSPNPGQGAPGGYTFGSGTRLTVV.

A remark on this clonotype: The conserved final phenylalanine or tryptophan is absent from the CDR3, which likely points to a read error. The chain carries TRBV6-1 and TRBJ1-5; D gene ambiguous. The V end lost 3 bases, the J end lost 5 bases, and 23 bases lay between the germline ends. Germline-derived CDR1 and CDR2 are MNHNS and SASEGT. The CDR3 loop spans 18 amino acids. The CDR3 loop reads CASSDTNTRRLAYQPQHY. The CDR3 DNA reads TGTGCCAGCAGTGACACAAACACCCGCCGTCTCGCCTATCAGCCCCAGCATTAT.

This clonotype was recorded only once. A single base separates this from a much larger clone, so it may be a read error. V and J are TRBV20-1 and TRBJ2-1, with unresolved D. This CDR3 contains 9 residues. The germline V gene encodes CDR1 DFQATT and CDR2 SNEGSKA (reference sequence). The CDR3 coding sequence is TGCAGTGCGAACGATGAGCAGCTCTTC. Translation: CSANDEQLF.

This clonotype was counted many times. The chain employs TRBV6-1 and TRBJ1-2; D not certain. Germline assignment: CDR1 MNHNS and CDR2 SASEGT. This CDR3 has 15 residues. With 2 bases removed from V and 6 bases from J, the gap between germline ends came to 16 bases. The CDR3 sequence: CASSELGARADGYTF. The CDR3 DNA reads as TGTGCCAGCAGTGAATTGGGAGCAAGGGCAGATGGCTACACCTTC.

This clonotype was detected many times. CDR3 region: CASSYGEREYEQYF. CDR3 sequence (DNA): TGTGCCAGCAGTTACGGGGAAAGGGAGTACGAGCAGTACTTC. This chain uses TRBV6-6 with TRBJ2-7; possible D gene TRBD2, 5 bases. CDR3 length: 14 residues. CDR1 is MNHNY, CDR2 SVGAGI, per germline (reference sequence). V lost 2 bases and J lost 4, with 12 bases in between.

This clonotype was seen many times. This rearrangement joins TRBV11-2 to TRBJ2-7; D is unclear. Trimming cost V 11 bases and J 7 bases, with 21 bases left between them. Germline CDR1 is SGHAT and CDR2 is FQNNGV. The length of the CDR3 is 13 residues. The CDR3 protein is CASASVPMWEQYF. CDR3 in DNA: TGTGCCTCCGCCAGCGTCCCGATGTGGGAGCAGTACTTC. The variable domain in full, with the rest retrieved from reference TRBV11-2 and TRBJ2-7, is EAGVAQSPRYKIIEKRQSVAFWCNPISGHATLYWYQQILGQGPKLLIQFQNNGVVDDSQLPKDRFSAERLKGVDSTLKIQPAKLEDSAVYLCASASVPMWEQYFGPGTRLTVT.

A remark on this clonotype: This may arise from a read error, as a much more abundant clone is one base away. The V gene is TRBV27, the J gene TRBJ1-6, with D possibly matching TRBD1 (6 bases). Looked up from germline, CDR1 is MNHEY and CDR2 is SMNVEV (reference sequence). CDR3 length: 14 residues. The CDR3 loop is CANSSPTGRSPLHF. CDR3 nucleotide sequence: TGTGCCAACAGTTCCCCGACAGGACGGTCACCCCTCCACTTT.

This clonotype was detected only once. The chain recombines TRBV28 with TRBJ1-2; maybe TRBD1 (5 bases). Germline V CDR1 and CDR2: MDHEN, SYDVKM. The CDR3 runs 12 residues. Deletions cut 6 bases from V and 8 bases from J, with 13 bases between. The DNA for the CDR3 is TGTGCCAGCAGGAGCGGGGGGGAAGGCTACACCTTC. Its translation: CASRSGGEGYTF.

This clonotype was seen ten or more times. V gene TRBV6-1 combines with J gene TRBJ2-1; maybe TRBD1 (6 bases). CDR1 and CDR2 (germline): MNHNS, SASEGT. The CDR3 has 15 residues. The germline V and J ends were trimmed by 5 bases and 0 bases, with 11 bases remaining between them. The CDR3 sequence: CASSTGLSSYNEQFF. CDR3 DNA: TGTGCCAGCAGTACAGGGCTTAGCTCCTACAATGAGCAGTTCTTC.

The chain is built from TRBV5-1 and TRBJ1-1; tentative D call: TRBD1 (6 bases). This CDR3 has 16 amino acids. CDR1 is SGHRS, CDR2 YFSETQ, per germline. Trimming cost V 0 bases and J 0 bases, with 12 bases left between them. CDR3 nucleotide sequence: TGCGCCAGCAGCTTGGGCCGACAGGTTATGAACACTGAAGCTTTCTTT. Protein sequence: CASSLGRQVMNTEAFF.

In this sample, this clonotype turned up many times. This sequence joins TRBV6-1 and TRBJ2-3; 8 bases line up with TRBD2. J gave up 5 bases and V 6 bases, and 7 bases lay outside the gene matches. This CDR3 is 14 amino acids long. Germline CDR1 MNHNS, CDR2 SASEGT. The CDR3, as DNA: TGTGCCAGCAGGACGGGAGGGGCGGGAGATACGCAGTATTTT. As protein: CASRTGGAGDTQYF.

This clonotype was detected many times. The chain has TRBV30 and TRBJ2-7, with TRBD1 matching 7 bases. The CDR3 totals 15 residues. The germline CDR1 and CDR2 sequences are GTSNPN and SVGIG (reference sequence). The J segment lost 3 bases and the V segment lost 4 bases, leaving 12 bases of the junction unmatched. CDR3 loop: CAWNSPGQTLYEQYF. Written as DNA, the CDR3 is TGTGCCTGGAATAGCCCGGGACAGACCCTCTACGAGCAGTACTTC.

Ten or more counts support this clonotype. The chain carries TRBV9 and TRBJ2-1, with TRBD2 as a possible D gene (6 bases). V lost 0 bases, J lost 5 bases, and 12 bases lay in between. The CDR3 runs to 15 residues. Germline CDR1 SGDLS, CDR2 YYNGEE. The CDR3: CASSVALSGNNEQFF. The CDR3, as DNA: TGTGCCAGCAGCGTAGCCCTTAGCGGTAACAATGAGCAGTTCTTC. The full variable domain, completed using reference TRBV9 and TRBJ2-1, is DSGVTQTPKHLITATGQRVTLRCSPRSGDLSVYWYQQSLDQGLQFLIQYYNGEERAKGNILERFSAQQFPDLHSELNLSSLELGDSALYFCASSVALSGNNEQFFGPGTRLTVL.

Remarks on this clonotype: A much larger clone differs by one base, so this may be a read error. This rearrangement joins TRBV19 to TRBJ2-1, with 9 bases identical to TRBD1. Per the germline V gene, CDR1 is LNHDA and CDR2 is SQIVND (reference sequence). This CDR3 region has 16 residues. Trimming took 8 bases from V and 4 from J; bases not matched to a gene: 12. The CDR3 nucleotides read TGTGCCAGTTCCCCCGGGACAGGGACCGTGTACAATGAGCAGTTCTTC. Translating gives CASSPGTGTVYNEQFF.

This clonotype was picked up a small number of times. The CDR3 sequence: CASSPSGGLGNQPQHF. The CDR3 DNA reads TGTGCCAGCAGCCCATCCGGGGGGCTGGGGAATCAGCCCCAGCATTTT. This chain connects TRBV16 to TRBJ1-5; possibly TRBD1 for D (6 bases). The germline V gene encodes CDR1 KGHSY and CDR2 FQNENV. The germline V and J ends were trimmed by 4 bases and 4 bases, with 17 bases remaining between them. The CDR3 is 16 residues long.

Comments on this clonotype: A much larger clone lies a single base off, so this may be a read error. CDR3 loop: CASKEKNTGELSF. The CDR3 DNA is TGTGCCAGCAAAGAGAAAAACACCGGGGAGCTGTCTTTT. The chain carries TRBV7-3 and TRBJ2-2; tentatively, D is TRBD2 (5 bases). Germline values: CDR1 SGHTA, CDR2 FQGTGA. This CDR3 spans 13 amino acids.

The chain couples TRBV28 to TRBJ2-1, with TRBD1 matching over 9 bases. V dropped 7 bases and J dropped 4; count of bases not matched to a gene: 8. There are 15 residues in the CDR3. Germline V gives CDR1 MDHEN, CDR2 SYDVKM. This CDR3 is CASNPDRGGYNEQFF. The CDR3 nucleotides are TGTGCCAGCAACCCCGACAGGGGGGGTTACAATGAGCAGTTCTTC.

This clonotype was observed a handful of times. The chain combines TRBV4-2 with TRBJ2-5, with D possibly TRBD2 on 7 matching bases. CDR1 is LGHNA, CDR2 YNFKEQ, per germline. The CDR3 is 17 residues long. Trimming shortened V by 0 bases and J by 5 bases, and 19 bases separated the two germline ends. The CDR3 reads CASSQDGGLAAWETQYF. Written as DNA, the CDR3 is TGTGCCAGCAGCCAAGATGGGGGGCTAGCGGCCTGGGAGACCCAGTACTTC.

This clonotype was observed at least ten times. V gene TRBV9 combines with J gene TRBJ2-6; 8 nucleotides align to TRBD2. J gave up 3 bases and V 2 bases, and 4 bases lay outside the gene matches. The germline gives CDR1 SGDLS, CDR2 YYNGEE. The CDR3 is made up of 16 amino acids. CDR3 in amino acids: CASSVAGGNGANVLTF. Here the CDR3 DNA reads TGTGCCAGCAGCGTGGCGGGGGGCAATGGGGCCAACGTCCTGACTTTC.

This clonotype has ten or more counts. This chain uses TRBV2 with TRBJ2-1; perhaps TRBD2 as D (6 bases). Germline loops: CDR1 SNHLY, CDR2 FYNNEI. The CDR3 extends over 12 amino acids. The germline V and J ends were trimmed by 7 bases and 6 bases, with 10 bases remaining between them. CDR3 nucleotides: TGTGCCAGCATTCGTAGCGGCAATGAGCAGTTCTTC. This encodes CASIRSGNEQFF.

The chain has TRBV30 and TRBJ2-2; no definite D call. V lost 3 bases to trimming and J lost 4 bases, with 12 bases between them. The germline V gene encodes CDR1 GTSNPN and CDR2 SVGIG (reference sequence). The CDR3 extends over 14 amino acids. The CDR3 loop reads CAWSPRVLTGELFF. The CDR3 nucleotides are TGTGCCTGGAGCCCTCGGGTGCTCACCGGGGAGCTGTTTTTT. Using reference TRBV30 and TRBJ2-2 for the parts outside the CDR3, the full variable domain is SQTIHQWPATLVQPVGSPLSLECTVEGTSNPNLYWYRQAAGRGLQLLFYSVGIGQISSEVPQNLSASRPQDRQFILSSKKLLLSDSGFYLCAWSPRVLTGELFFGEGSRLTVL.

A few counts support this clonotype. The rearrangement links TRBV3-1 to TRBJ2-2; possible D gene TRBD1, 5 bases. This CDR3 is 15 amino acids long. Germline V gives CDR1 LGHDT, CDR2 YNNKEL (reference sequence). V dropped 1 base and J dropped 4 bases, with 10 bases sitting between them. CDR3 amino acids: CASSQGWQGTGELFF. For the CDR3, the DNA is TGTGCCAGCAGCCAAGGTTGGCAGGGCACCGGGGAGCTGTTTTTT.

This clonotype was recorded many times. V usage is TRBV9 and J usage is TRBJ1-2; D is unresolved. Trimming shortened V by 0 bases and J by 4 bases, and 13 bases separated the two germline ends. The CDR3 totals 15 residues. The germline CDR1 and CDR2 sequences are SGDLS and YYNGEE. CDR3: CASSVGAYATYGYTF. Here the CDR3 DNA reads TGTGCCAGCAGCGTAGGGGCCTACGCTACCTATGGCTACACCTTC.